Below, one T cell receptor beta chain is given with its context. This entry is derived from a study of shared clonotypes between healthy human individuals. Study details: Donors had three CD4 naive, three CD4 memory, two CD8 naive and one CD8 memory plate apiece.

Looked up from germline, CDR1 is SEHNR and CDR2 is FQNEAQ (reference sequence). Germline trimming cut 5 bases from V and 0 bases from J; bases unmatched to any gene: 8. There are 18 residues in the CDR3. Data came from immunoSEQ multiplex PCR; TCRdb stores just in-frame clones and leaves some out. The data contain under 550,000 clones, approximately 95% of them singletons. V is TRBV7-9 and J is TRBJ2-6; 9 bases are a match to TRBD1. The receptor's source is a young woman in good health. Sample: naive CD4+ T cells sorted from blood. Subset of the sample: CD45RA+ positively selected. CDR3 sequence: CASSQTGTGLSGANVLTF. The CDR3 region has the DNA TGTGCCAGCAGCCAGACCGGGACAGGGCTCTCTGGGGCCAACGTCCTGACTTTC. Drawing the rest from reference TRBV7-9 and TRBJ2-6, the complete variable domain is DTGVSQNPRHKITKRGQNVTFRCDPISEHNRLYWYRQTLGQGPEFLTYFQNEAQLEKSRLLSDRFSAERPKGSFSTLEIQRTEQGDSAMYLCASSQTGTGLSGANVLTFGAGSRLTVL.